The 14 T cell receptor beta chains given below trace back to one sample, sequenced in a study of T cells in localized non-small cell lung cancer. The table came from immunoSEQ multiplex PCR; TCRdb's copy has only in-frame clones and leaves some out. The table includes over 25,000 clones, about 89% detected once. The input for sequencing was PBMCs, taken before any cancer treatment. The receptor source for this set is a man aged 35 to 70 with stage II lung adenocarcinoma.

The chain joins TRBV9 to TRBJ2-7, with 9 bases identical to TRBD1. V lost 4 bases, J lost 11 bases, and 13 bases stayed unmatched. This CDR3 has 14 amino acids. Germline V gene sequence: CDR1 SGDLS, CDR2 YYNGEE. CDR3 sequence (DNA): TGTGCCAGCAGCAAATATAGCTCCGGGACAGGGAAGTACTTC. This gives the protein CASSKYSSGTGKYF.

This clone was observed once. The V gene is TRBV4-2, the J gene TRBJ2-2; D uncertain. V lost 3 bases, J lost 4 bases, and 3 bases lay in between. Germline CDR1 and CDR2: LGHNA and YNFKEQ. The CDR3 loop spans 12 amino acids. The CDR3 region is CASSQGTGELFF. For the CDR3, the DNA is TGTGCCAGCAGCCAGGGCACCGGGGAGCTGTTTTTT.

The genes are TRBV6-1 and TRBJ2-7, with D perhaps TRBD1 (5 bases). The CDR3 is 14 residues long. Germline CDR1 MNHNS, CDR2 SASEGT. The ends were cut back, 2 bases at V and 7 bases at J, with 15 bases in the middle. This CDR3 reads CASSERGRDGEQYF. CDR3 nucleotides: TGTGCCAGCAGTGAAAGGGGCAGGGATGGGGAGCAGTACTTC.

The chain uses TRBV6-6 and TRBJ1-5; TRBD1 matches at 7 bases. The CDR3 totals 14 residues. Per germline, CDR1 MNHNY and CDR2 SVGAGI (reference sequence). V shed 7 bases, J shed 8 bases, and the junction held 11 bases outside the gene matches. DNA of the CDR3: TGTGCCAGCACCAAGGGGGCAGGGCAGGAGCCCCAGCATTTT. Amino acids: CASTKGAGQEPQHF.

The CDR3 bases are TGTGCCAGCAGTTTATCGCCCTCACCCTTTAGAAGCGGGAAGTTCACAGATACGCAGTATTTT. This codes for CASSLSPSPFRSGKFTDTQYF. The rearrangement uses TRBV28 and TRBJ2-3; 7 nucleotides line up with TRBD2. Germline CDR1 is MDHEN and CDR2 is SYDVKM. The V segment lost 1 base and the J segment 2 bases; nucleotides outside the gene matches: 21. The CDR3 has 21 amino acids.

This clone was seen a single time. The gene calls are TRBV6-5 and TRBJ1-2, with D perhaps TRBD1 (6 bases). Germline V gene lookup returns CDR1 MNHEY and CDR2 SVGAGI. This CDR3 has 14 residues. Trimming left V 8 bases short and J 8 bases short, with 21 bases between. The CDR3: CASFSSYRDQGYTF. The CDR3 nucleotides are TGTGCCAGCTTTAGTTCTTACAGGGATCAAGGCTACACCTTC.

The chain combines TRBV30 with TRBJ1-4, with 10 positions matching TRBD1. The CDR3 totals 14 residues. J gave up 5 bases and V 4 bases, and 4 bases lay outside the gene matches. CDR1 is GTSNPN and CDR2 is SVGIG in the germline V gene (reference sequence). The CDR3 here is CAWIPDRGNEKLFF. CDR3 DNA sequence: TGTGCCTGGATCCCGGACAGGGGGAATGAAAAACTGTTTTTT.

This chain connects TRBV18 to TRBJ1-4, with no clear D. V was pared by 2 bases and J by 3 bases, with 7 bases between. The CDR3 runs to 14 residues. Germline CDR1 is KGHSH and CDR2 is LQKENI. CDR3 in amino acids: CASSPSQPNEKLFF. CDR3 DNA sequence: TGTGCCAGCTCACCATCACAGCCTAATGAAAAACTGTTTTTT.

CDR3 in DNA: TGTGCCAGCAGCTTACAGGAGAGCTACGAGCAGTACTTC. It yields the protein CASSLQESYEQYF. The chain is built from TRBV7-8 and TRBJ2-7; no clear D. Looked up from germline, CDR1 is SGHVS and CDR2 is FQNEAQ. Trimming left V 2 bases short and J 3 bases short, with 8 bases between. This CDR3 has 13 amino acids. Together with reference TRBV7-8 and TRBJ2-7, the CDR3 gives the full variable domain: GAGVSQSPRYKVAKRGQDVALRCDPISGHVSLFWYQQALGQGPEFLTYFQNEAQLDKSGLPSDRFFAERPEGSVSTLKIQRTQQEDSAVYLCASSLQESYEQYFGPGTRLTVT.

The sample holds one count of this clone. The J gene is TRBJ1-4, the V gene TRBV5-1; D perhaps matches TRBD1 (6 bases). V gave up 0 bases and J gave up 6 bases, with 18 bases separating them. This CDR3 region has 17 residues. Looked up from germline, CDR1 is SGHRS and CDR2 is YFSETQ. In DNA, the CDR3 is TGCGCCAGCAGCTTGGAGATCGGGGGCGGAGGGGATGAAAAACTGTTTTTT. It yields the protein CASSLEIGGGGDEKLFF.

V and J are TRBV28 and TRBJ1-5; D unclear. Looked up from germline, CDR1 is MDHEN and CDR2 is SYDVKM. V lost 6 bases to trimming and J lost 2 bases, with 5 bases between them. This CDR3 is built from 12 residues. The CDR3 is CASRNGNQPQHF. CDR3 DNA: TGTGCCAGCAGGAATGGCAATCAGCCCCAGCATTTT.

The V and J genes are TRBV28 and TRBJ2-1, with unresolved D. From germline, CDR1 is MDHEN and CDR2 SYDVKM. The CDR3 extends over 14 amino acids. Between the trimmed V and J ends, which lost 5 bases and 1 base, there was a span of 9 bases. The CDR3 is CASSPGSSYNEQFF. The CDR3 coding sequence is TGTGCCAGCAGTCCCGGGTCGTCCTACAATGAGCAGTTCTTC.

By proportion, this clone is medium-sized. This rearrangement joins TRBV7-6 to TRBJ1-2; 11 bases map to TRBD1. This CDR3 is built from 15 residues. The germline CDR1 and CDR2 sequences are SGHVS and FNYEAQ. The junction had 5 bases not matched to a gene; V was cut back by 4 bases and J by 4 bases. The CDR3 is CASSSPGQGAYGYTF. CDR3 bases: TGTGCCAGCAGCTCGCCCGGACAGGGGGCCTATGGCTACACCTTC.

This sequence joins TRBV6-1 and TRBJ2-7; either TRBD1 or TRBD2 may fit D (5 bases each). Germline CDR1 and CDR2: MNHNS and SASEGT. The CDR3 has 14 amino acids. Trimming stripped 2 bases from V and 6 bases from J, with 14 bases between. CDR3 sequence reads: CASSEIAGRREQYF. The DNA for the CDR3 is TGTGCCAGCAGTGAAATCGCAGGGAGACGCGAGCAGTACTTC.